A single sample is the source of the 9 T cell receptor beta chains below, sequenced in a study of T-cell reconstitution after alpha-beta-depleted transplantation in children. Preparation of the TCRbeta library was carried out with unique molecular identifiers. TCRdb reprocessed the PCR reads with MiXCR, giving one entry per CDR3 protein. The table shows about 600,000 distinct CDR3 sequences, with under 15% occurring only once. This specimen consisted of PBMCs, mostly from graft donor cells, obtained 360 days after TCRalphabeta/CD19-depleted stem cell transplant. All receptors derive from a male patient younger than 18 who had a stem cell transplant for acute myeloid leukemia, so the T cells may come from the graft donor.

This clonotype was picked up many times. V is TRBV13 and J is TRBJ2-3, with TRBD2 identical over 11 bases. The junction had 12 bases not matched to a gene; V was cut back by 4 bases and J by 9 bases. This CDR3 is built from 16 residues. Germline V lookup: CDR1 PRHDT, CDR2 FYEKMQ (reference sequence). The CDR3 sequence is CASSSARGLAEATQYF. The CDR3 DNA reads TGTGCCAGCAGCTCAGCCCGGGGACTAGCGGAAGCGACGCAGTATTTT.

This chain connects TRBV27 to TRBJ2-7, with TRBD2 identical over 13 bases. This CDR3 spans 16 amino acids. The V and J ends lost 5 bases and 1 base, in that order; junction bases with no gene match: 5. The V gene's germline CDR1 is MNHEY and CDR2 SMNVEV (reference sequence). CDR3 sequence reads: CASSPLLAGGSYEQYF. The CDR3 nucleotides are TGTGCCAGCAGTCCCCTACTAGCGGGAGGGTCCTACGAGCAGTACTTC.

V is TRBV12-3 or TRBV12-4 and J is TRBJ2-4; D is undetermined. The CDR3 has 17 amino acids. V lost 6 bases to trimming and J lost 0 bases, with 18 bases between them. CDR3 protein: CASSSVLSGLAKNIQYF. The DNA of the CDR3 is TGTGCCAGCAGCAGCGTCCTGTCTGGGCTAGCCAAAAACATTCAGTACTTC.

This clonotype was recorded a few times. The chain couples TRBV7-9 to TRBJ2-7, with 9 nucleotides matching TRBD1. V was clipped by 5 bases and J by 0 bases; unmatched bases: 8. Germline CDR1 reads SEHNR; CDR2 reads FQNEAQ (reference sequence). This CDR3 contains 16 residues. CDR3 DNA: TGTGCCAGCAGCCATCAACAGGGGGCACGCTCCTACGAGCAGTACTTC. Translated: CASSHQQGARSYEQYF.

This clonotype was detected ten times or more. The rearrangement links TRBV11-3 to TRBJ2-3, with TRBD2 matching over 8 bases. Trimming cost V 0 bases and J 4 bases; bases outside gene matches: 12. Germline V gene lookup returns CDR1 SGHNT and CDR2 YENEEA. There are 18 residues in the CDR3. DNA of the CDR3: TGTGCCAGCAGCTTAGAGCTTGGCGGGGGGCACTTCTCAGATACGCAGTATTTT. Residues: CASSLELGGGHFSDTQYF.

This clonotype has more than one count but fewer than ten. This chain's CDR3 is CASSLNGRAGVDEQFF. CDR3 DNA sequence: TGTGCCAGCAGCTTAAACGGGAGGGCCGGGGTGGATGAGCAGTTCTTC. This sequence joins TRBV7-3 and TRBJ2-1; 8 nucleotides match TRBD2. Trimming took 1 base from V and 8 from J; bases not matched to a gene: 10. Germline-derived CDR1 and CDR2 are SGHTA and FQGTGA. The CDR3 has 16 residues.

J is TRBJ2-3 and V is TRBV9; 11 bases are a match to TRBD1. V lost 3 bases, J lost 5 bases, and 8 bases stayed unmatched. Germline V lookup: CDR1 SGDLS, CDR2 YYNGEE. This CDR3 comprises 16 residues. In nucleotides, the CDR3 is TGTGCCAGCAGCGCCCCCGGGACAGGGGGTAGAGATACGCAGTATTTT. Translated, it gives CASSAPGTGGRDTQYF.

This clonotype occurred a few times. In DNA, the CDR3 is TGTGCCAGTATTACTTGGGAAAGGGGGCGCGACTCTGAAGCTTTCTTT. Encoded protein: CASITWERGRDSEAFF. This chain joins TRBV19 and TRBJ1-1; 7 bases fit TRBD1. Germline CDR1 and CDR2: LNHDA and SQIVND (reference sequence). V trimming: 7 bases; J trimming: 6 bases; junction bases outside the gene matches: 17. The CDR3 loop spans 16 amino acids.

The chain joins TRBV7-9 to TRBJ2-7; D is possibly TRBD2 (5 bases). Trimming cost V 7 bases and J 7 bases, with 20 bases left between them. CDR1 and CDR2 from the germline V gene are SEHNR and FQNEAQ (reference sequence). The CDR3 is 14 residues long. CDR3 protein: CASNDEVGVREQYF. The CDR3 region has the DNA TGTGCCAGCAATGATGAGGTGGGAGTGAGGGAGCAGTACTTC. Full variable domain (missing parts from reference TRBV7-9 and TRBJ2-7): DTGVSQNPRHKITKRGQNVTFRCDPISEHNRLYWYRQTLGQGPEFLTYFQNEAQLEKSRLLSDRFSAERPKGSFSTLEIQRTEQGDSAMYLCASNDEVGVREQYFGPGTRLTVT.